This T cell receptor (beta chain) was documented in a study of vaccination and CD4 T cells after COVID-19. Details on this clonotype: The antigen is undetermined.

Sample treatment: roughly 10-day PBMC culture with coronavirus spike peptide pools or control peptides (ViraFEST assay). Trimming removed 5 bases from V and 3 bases from J; junction bases left unmatched: 6. The CDR3 is made up of 14 amino acids. Germline V gives CDR1 SGHVS, CDR2 FQNEAQ. An Oncomine TCR Beta short-read assay was used to sequence the DNA from cultured CD4+ T cells. TCRdb processed the PCR reads anew with MiXCR; each CDR3 protein has one entry. The sample has more than 15,000 distinct CDR3 sequences, approximately 50% seen once; the top ten hold roughly 29%. V and J are TRBV7-8 and TRBJ1-2; 7 bases align to TRBD1. This receptor was obtained from a human donor with COVID-19. This specimen consisted of cultured CD4+ T cells from blood, obtained after SARS-CoV-2 vaccination. The CDR3: CASSQGDRYYGYTF. The CDR3 DNA reads as TGTGCCAGCAGCCAGGGGGACAGATACTATGGCTACACCTTC.